This is a list of T cell receptor beta chains from one sample in a study of cytomegalovirus exposure and HLA in healthy donors. Data came from immunoSEQ multiplex PCR; TCRdb stores just in-frame clones and leaves some out. In the table there are around 140,000 clones, roughly 78% of which are singletons. The sample was PBMCs. Receptor source: a female donor in good health and CMV-seronegative. Each CDR3 is given with its conserved first and last residue. Each record gives: D gene, J gene, clone size, V gene, CDR3 DNA, CDR3 protein. A D gene is named only where the DNA matches it firmly. The size of a clone is reported for some rows only, either as once, few or many, or as a class for expanded clones.

TRBD2 | TRBJ2-2 | - | TRBV30 | TGTGCCTGGAGTTTTCTAGCGGGGGGGGAGCTGTTTTTT | CAWSFLAGGELFF
- | TRBJ2-2 | - | TRBV9 | TGTGCCAGCAGCGTCTCGGGTGCGAACACCGGGGAGCTGTTTTTT | CASSVSGANTGELFF
- | TRBJ2-7 | - | TRBV4-1 | TGCGCCAGCAGCGCTCGACTAGGTCCCTACGAGCAGTACTTC | CASSARLGPYEQYF
- | TRBJ2-5 | - | TRBV5-4 | TGTGCCAGCAGCAGAACAGTACAAGAGACCCAGTACTTC | CASSRTVQETQYF
TRBD2 | TRBJ2-2 | - | TRBV9 | TGTGCCAGCAGCCTATCGATGGCGGGGGGAAACACCGGGGAGCTGTTTTTT | CASSLSMAGGNTGELFF
TRBD2 | TRBJ2-2 | - | TRBV28 | TGTGCCAGCGGGGGACTAGCGGGGGGGGCCAACACCGGGGAGCTGTTTTTT | CASGGLAGGANTGELFF
- | TRBJ1-5 | - | TRBV21-1 | TGTGCCAGCAGCAAAAAGAGTGGGTGCCGGACAGATGATCAGCCCCAGCATTTT | CASSKKSGCRTDDQPQHF
- | TRBJ2-3 | - | TRBV27 | TGTGCCAGCAGTTTATTGGTGGCCTCCGCAGATACGCAGTATTTT | CASSLLVASADTQYF
TRBD1 | TRBJ1-1 | - | TRBV7-9 | TGTGCCAGCAGCTTAGCGGGACAGGGGCCTCGGTGGGGCACTGAAGCTTTCTTT | CASSLAGQGPRWGTEAFF
TRBD1 | TRBJ1-1 | - | TRBV5-8 | TGTGCCAGCAGCTTCCGTGGACAGGGGGCATCTTTCTTT | CASSFRGQGASFF
- | TRBJ1-5 | - | TRBV9 | TGTGCCAGCAGCGTGGCTCCAGGTAGCAATCAGCCCCAGCATTTT | CASSVAPGSNQPQHF
- | TRBJ2-1 | - | TRBV19 | TGTGCCAGTAGTACACCCCGGGCAGGGATCTACAATGAGCAGTTCTTC | CASSTPRAGIYNEQFF
TRBD2 | TRBJ2-1 | - | TRBV7-9 | TGTGCCAGCAGCTTAGGGGCGGGAGGGCCATACAATGAGCAGTTCTTC | CASSLGAGGPYNEQFF
- | TRBJ1-5 | - | TRBV2 | TGTGCCAGCAGAGCAAACAGGGACGTCAATCAGCCCCAGCATTTT | CASRANRDVNQPQHF
- | TRBJ1-4 | few | TRBV27 | TGTGCCAGCGGAGACAGATTTAATGAAAAACTGTTTTTT | CASGDRFNEKLFF
- | TRBJ2-3 | - | TRBV5-4 | TGTGCCAGCAGCTTGGCCGGGGTGGGAGATACGCAGTATTTT | CASSLAGVGDTQYF
- | TRBJ2-7 | - | TRBV7-9 | TGTGCCAGCAGCTTAGTAATAGGGGGTCATCCCCTCTACGAGCAGTACTTC | CASSLVIGGHPLYEQYF
TRBD1 | TRBJ1-1 | - | TRBV6-1 | TGTGCCAGCAGTGAACGGGACAGGGGTATACGCACTGAAGCTTTCTTT | CASSERDRGIRTEAFF
TRBD1 | TRBJ1-5 | few | TRBV4-2 | TGTGCCAGCAGCCAGGGACAGGGCCTTTATAGCAATCAGCCCCAGCATTTT | CASSQGQGLYSNQPQHF
TRBD1 | TRBJ1-2 | - | TRBV10-3 | TGTGCCATCAGTGGGTCCCTCACAGGGGGGCATGGCTACCCCTTC | CAISGSLTGGHGYPF
TRBD1 | TRBJ1-1 | - | TRBV4-1 | TGCGCCAGCAGCCAAGATCTTGCCGGAGACAGGGGGAAGTACACTGAAGCTTTCTTT | CASSQDLAGDRGKYTEAFF
- | TRBJ1-1 | once | TRBV13 | TGTGCCAGCATCCCTGGGCGTACGAACACTGAAGCTTTCTTT | CASIPGRTNTEAFF
- | TRBJ1-3 | few | TRBV6-6 | TGTGCCAGCAGTACCCGGGGTAGAAACACCATATATTTT | CASSTRGRNTIYF
TRBD1 | TRBJ1-3 | - | TRBV7-9 | TGTGCCAGCCGAGTAAACAGGGGTTTCTCTGGAAACACCATATATTTT | CASRVNRGFSGNTIYF
TRBD1 | TRBJ1-5 | - | TRBV27 | TGTGCCAGCAGTAAAACCGGGACAGGGATTATGACCCAGCATTTT | CASSKTGTGIMTQHF
- | TRBJ1-5 | - | TRBV15 | TGTGCCACCAGCAGAGGGCTGCGGGGGCCCGATCAGCCCCAGCATTTT | CATSRGLRGPDQPQHF
TRBD2 | TRBJ2-3 | - | TRBV18 | TGTGCCAGCTCACCCCACCCCGGGACTAGCGGCAGCACAGATACGCAGTATTTT | CASSPHPGTSGSTDTQYF
TRBD1 | TRBJ1-1 | - | TRBV19 | TGTGCCAGTAGTCTCTTGACAGGGAGGACTGAAGCTTTCTTT | CASSLLTGRTEAFF
TRBD1 | TRBJ2-2 | few | TRBV5-1 | TGCGCCAGCAGCTTAAAATCTCAGGGGGCAGCCGGGGAGCTGTTTTTT | CASSLKSQGAAGELFF
- | TRBJ2-1 | - | TRBV2 | TGTGCCAGCAAGGAAGCGGTGGGGAGGTACACTGAGCAGTTCTTC | CASKEAVGRYTEQFF
- | TRBJ2-7 | - | TRBV27 | TGTGCCAGCAGTTTAGGGTTCGGGCAGGGGGGAGCTTACTACGAGCAGTACTTC | CASSLGFGQGGAYYEQYF
- | TRBJ2-3 | - | TRBV5-4 | TGTGCCAGCAGCTTGGAGGGCGGGTCCACAGATACGCAGTATTTT | CASSLEGGSTDTQYF
- | TRBJ1-4 | - | TRBV7-9 | TGTGCCAGCAGCTTTGGGGGGGGAGCGGAAAAACTGTTTTTT | CASSFGGGAEKLFF
- | TRBJ2-7 | - | TRBV2 | TGTGCCAGCAGGGAAACATTTACAGGGCCCAGGGGTGAGCAGTACTTC | CASRETFTGPRGEQYF
TRBD2 | TRBJ2-2 | - | TRBV7-2 | TGTGCCAGCAGCGTATTCTCGGGGTCCAGCGGGGGTAGGACCGGGGAGCTGTTTTTT | CASSVFSGSSGGRTGELFF
- | TRBJ1-6 | few | TRBV5-6 | TGTGCCAGCAGCCCTTCCGGGGAATCACCCCTCCACTTT | CASSPSGESPLHF
TRBD2 | TRBJ2-7 | - | TRBV28 | TGTGCCAGCAGCCCGGGACTAGCTGTACGCTACGAGCAGTACTTC | CASSPGLAVRYEQYF
TRBD2 | TRBJ2-1 | - | TRBV9 | TGTGCCAGCAGCGTAGAGGGACTAGCGGGAGTTAAAAATGAGCAGTTCTTC | CASSVEGLAGVKNEQFF
- | TRBJ1-1 | - | TRBV27 | TGTGCCAGCAGTTCGGGAGGGCGGGGACTGCCAATGAACACTGAAGCTTTCTTT | CASSSGGRGLPMNTEAFF
- | TRBJ2-3 | - | TRBV4-2 | TGTGCCAGCAGCCAACCGAAGACTAGAGTGGGGCCAGATACGCAGTATTTT | CASSQPKTRVGPDTQYF
TRBD2 | TRBJ2-7 | - | TRBV29-1 | TGCAGCGTAGGGACTAGCGGGAGCTCTGGTGAGCAGTACTTC | CSVGTSGSSGEQYF
- | TRBJ2-7 | - | TRBV18 | TGTGCCAGCTCACCACGGAGCTCCTACGAGCAGTACTTC | CASSPRSSYEQYF
- | TRBJ1-2 | - | TRBV28 | TGTGCCAGCAGTTTTCGAGGGATCAGCTACACCTTC | CASSFRGISYTF
- | TRBJ1-5 | - | TRBV19 | TGTGCCAGTACCCCCTGGTGGACAGCCGAGGGGCCCCAGCATTTT | CASTPWWTAEGPQHF